Sequencing of this T cell receptor beta chain was carried out in a study of blood T cell repertoires in COVID-19. Turning to the study itself: Some COVID-19 samples were acute and others convalescent; all came from the United States, Italy and Spain.

Authors' methods: Cell counts per sample came from amplifying reference gene primers. The protocol was immunoSEQ multiplex PCR, while the TCRdb copy is restricted to in-frame clones and leaves out a portion. That table is the source of V, J and clone size, and D and trimming were worked out from the DNA. This table has 200,000 to 250,000 clones, around 85% appearing once. Seattle's cohort entered during active infection and was followed longitudinally. Trimming took off 5 bases at V and 6 bases at J, with 14 bases between the two ends. This CDR3 has 13 residues. CDR1 and CDR2 from the germline V gene are SGHAT and FQDESV (reference sequence).

This rearrangement joins TRBV11-1 to TRBJ2-7; tentative D call: TRBD2 (5 bases). Sequences were obtained from peripheral blood. This sequence was found in a woman aged 65 to 85 with COVID-19, enrolled during active disease. The CDR3 region has the DNA TGTGCCAGCAGCCCCAGGAGGTTGGGCGAGCAGTACTTC. Translated: CASSPRRLGEQYF.